These 10 T cell receptor beta chains originate from one sample sequenced in a study of monozygotic twins with inflammatory bowel disease. TCRdb re-called the 5' RACE reads; one entry per CDR3 protein, DNA not given. Its listing shows about 300,000 distinct CDR3 sequences. The specimen sequenced was blood. These receptors originate from a human donor with ulcerative colitis or Crohn's disease, or a healthy co-twin of an affected twin (not recorded which).

The rearrangement uses TRBV18 and TRBJ2-5; there is no DNA to check the TCRdb D call of TRBD2. The germline CDR1 and CDR2 sequences are KGHSH and LQKENI. CDR3 length equals 15 residues. CDR3 region: CASSPTSLGGETQYF.

The chain combines TRBV24-1 with TRBJ2-7. Germline CDR1 is KGHDR and CDR2 is SFDVKD. The length of the CDR3 is 14 residues. This CDR3 is CATSDAGSSYEQYF.

This chain links TRBV27 with TRBJ2-1; TCRdb names TRBD2, which stays unverified in the absence of DNA. CDR3 size: 16 residues. Germline V CDR1 and CDR2: MNHEY, SMNVEV (reference sequence). This CDR3 reads CASKRTSLGSYNEQFF.

The chain employs TRBV4-2 and TRBJ2-7. The CDR3 is made up of 13 amino acids. CDR1 LGHNA and CDR2 YNFKEQ come from the germline V gene. Here the CDR3 reads CASSQVKRGEQYF.

The chain joins TRBV10-2 to TRBJ2-1. Looked up from germline, CDR1 is WSHSY and CDR2 is SAAADI. The CDR3 extends over 11 amino acids. The CDR3 loop is CASNEYNEQFF.

The genes are TRBV24-1 and TRBJ2-1. Germline values: CDR1 KGHDR, CDR2 SFDVKD. There are 12 residues in the CDR3. CDR3 region: CATRAAWDEQFF.

The V and J genes are TRBV4-1 and TRBJ1-4; the TCRdb call, TRBD1, lacks DNA for checking. The CDR3 extends over 17 amino acids. Germline CDR1 and CDR2: MGHRA and YSYEKL. CDR3 loop: CASSQGQTERFNEKLFF.

The rearrangement joins TRBV28 to TRBJ1-2; the TRBD1 assignment by TCRdb is unverifiable without DNA. The CDR3 loop spans 14 amino acids. Germline lookup yields CDR1 MDHEN and CDR2 SYDVKM. The CDR3 sequence: CAIQGAVTNYGYTF.

The rearrangement uses TRBV11-2 and TRBJ2-3; lacking DNA, the TRBD1 call made by TCRdb goes unchecked. Germline assignment: CDR1 SGHAT and CDR2 FQNNGV. The CDR3 has 17 residues. The CDR3 is CASSRYRGRTSTDTQYF. Looking up the rest from reference TRBV11-2 and TRBJ2-3 gives the full variable domain: EAGVAQSPRYKIIEKRQSVAFWCNPISGHATLYWYQQILGQGPKLLIQFQNNGVVDDSQLPKDRFSAERLKGVDSTLKIQPAKLEDSAVYLCASSRYRGRTSTDTQYFGPGTRLTVL.

The CDR3 protein is CASSMGQGGNQPQHF. The chain joins TRBV12-3 or TRBV12-4 to TRBJ1-5; no DNA is available, so the TRBD1 call from TCRdb remains unchecked. CDR3 length: 15 amino acids.